The TCR beta chain described here comes from a study of T cell changes during pregnancy in multiple sclerosis. Germline V gene sequence: CDR1 SGHAT, CDR2 FQNNGV. V gave up 4 bases and J gave up 7 bases; unmatched junction bases: 9. CDR3 length: 17 residues. Some clones are missing from TCRdb's copy, which holds only in-frame ones; the method was immunoSEQ multiplex PCR. The sample lists about 38,000 clones, 90% seen once, with 0.55% to 0.7% in the top ten. The sample here was CD4+ T cells from peripheral blood mononuclear cells, taken in the second trimester of pregnancy. The clonotype originates from a female donor with multiple sclerosis, enrolled in a pregnancy study. The chain combines TRBV11-2 with TRBJ2-1, with 14 bases lining up with TRBD2. The CDR3 sequence: CASSSGTSGREGNEQFF. CDR3 sequence (DNA): TGTGCCAGCAGCTCGGGGACTAGCGGGAGAGAAGGGAATGAGCAGTTCTTC.